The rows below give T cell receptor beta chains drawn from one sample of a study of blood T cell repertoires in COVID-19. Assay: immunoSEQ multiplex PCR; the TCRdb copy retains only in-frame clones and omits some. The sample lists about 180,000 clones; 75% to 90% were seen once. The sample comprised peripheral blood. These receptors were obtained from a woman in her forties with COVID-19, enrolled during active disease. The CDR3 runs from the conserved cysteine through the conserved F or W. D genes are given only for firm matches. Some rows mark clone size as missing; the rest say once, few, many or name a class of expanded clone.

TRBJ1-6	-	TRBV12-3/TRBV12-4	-	TGTGCCAGCAGTTTCGGACTTAATTCACCCCTCCACTTT	CASSFGLNSPLHF
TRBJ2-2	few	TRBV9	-	TGTGCCAGCAGCGTTTCTAACACCGGGGAGCTGTTTTTT	CASSVSNTGELFF
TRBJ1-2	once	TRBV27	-	TGTGCCAGCAGTGCCTTAGGGGCGAATGGCTACACCTTC	CASSALGANGYTF
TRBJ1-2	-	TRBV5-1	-	TGCGCCAGCAGCTTGGGGCAGTCCTATGGCTACACCTTC	CASSLGQSYGYTF
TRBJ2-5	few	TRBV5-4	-	TGTGCCAGCAGCTCTGGGAGAAGCTTAGAGACCCAGTACTTC	CASSSGRSLETQYF
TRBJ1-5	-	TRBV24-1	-	TGTGCCACCAGTGATTGGGTGAGCGCGAGCAATCAGCCCCAGCATTTT	CATSDWVSASNQPQHF
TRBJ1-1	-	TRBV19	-	TGTGCCAGTAGCCCGGGACTTGGCACTGAAGCTTTCTTT	CASSPGLGTEAFF
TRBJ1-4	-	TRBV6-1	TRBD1	TGTGCCAGCAGTGACTATCCGGGGACAGGGGCTGAAAAACTGTTTTTT	CASSDYPGTGAEKLFF
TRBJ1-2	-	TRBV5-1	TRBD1	TGCGCCAGCAGCTCCCGCCGGGACAGGGCCCTTGGTGGCTACACCTTC	CASSSRRDRALGGYTF
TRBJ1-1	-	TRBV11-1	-	TGTGCCAGCAGCTTAGTCAGGACTTTGAACACTGAAGCTTTCTTT	CASSLVRTLNTEAFF
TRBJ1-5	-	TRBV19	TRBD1	TGTGCCAGTAGTCAATTCCCGGGACAGGGGACCTTTAGCAATCAGCCCCAGCATTTT	CASSQFPGQGTFSNQPQHF
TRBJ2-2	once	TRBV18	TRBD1	TGTGCCAGCTCACCACTGTCTCTGGACAGGGCGAACACCGGGGAGCTGTTTTTT	CASSPLSLDRANTGELFF
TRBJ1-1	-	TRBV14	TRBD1	TGTGCCAGCAGCCAAGATGGTCCCGGGACAGGGGATTGGGCTTTCTTT	CASSQDGPGTGDWAFF
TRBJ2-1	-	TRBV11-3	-	TGTGCCAGCAGCTTGCGGTACTACAATGAGCAGTTCTTC	CASSLRYYNEQFF
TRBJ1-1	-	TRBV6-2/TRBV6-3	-	TGTGCCAGCAGCCTCACAGGGTTGGGCACTGAAGCTTTCTTT	CASSLTGLGTEAFF
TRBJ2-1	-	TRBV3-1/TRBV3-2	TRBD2	TGTGCCAGCAGCCAAATGGATCTAGCGGGGGGGAGCAATGAGCAGTTCTTC	CASSQMDLAGGSNEQFF
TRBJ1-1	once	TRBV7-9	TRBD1	TGTGCCAGCAGCAAGCCGGGACAGGTCACTTTCTTT	CASSKPGQVTFF
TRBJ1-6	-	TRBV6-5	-	TGTGCCAGCAAGAACGCGGGGCCTAATTCACCCCTCCACTTT	CASKNAGPNSPLHF
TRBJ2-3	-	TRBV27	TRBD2	TGTGCCTCACGCCGGGGGGGATCGCAGTATTTT	CASRRGGSQYF
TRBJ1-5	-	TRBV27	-	TGTGCCAGCAGTTTTACAGGCTCCCAGCCCCAGCATTTT	CASSFTGSQPQHF
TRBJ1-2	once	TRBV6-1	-	TGTGCCAGCAGTGAAGGGGGCAGAGGCTATGGCTACACCTTC	CASSEGGRGYGYTF
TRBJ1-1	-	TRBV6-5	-	TGTGCCAGCCCTACCTTTGGGGGGGCTGAAGCTTTCTTT	CASPTFGGAEAFF
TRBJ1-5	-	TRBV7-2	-	TGTGCCAGCAGCTTATTCTTCGGGGGTTTGGGTCAGCCCCAGCATTTT	CASSLFFGGLGQPQHF
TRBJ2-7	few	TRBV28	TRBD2	TGTGCCAGCATCCCAGCGGGAGAGTCGCGGGAGCAGTACTTC	CASIPAGESREQYF
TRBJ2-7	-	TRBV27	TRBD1	TGTGCCAGCAGTGGGCAGGGGGCCCTACTCCCGGGCGGGGTGGGCCTCTCCTACGAGCAGTACTTC	CASSGQGALLPGGVGLSYEQYF
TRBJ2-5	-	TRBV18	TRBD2	TGTGCCAGCGTCCGGTTGGGGACTAGCGAGGAGACCCAGTACTTC	CASVRLGTSEETQYF
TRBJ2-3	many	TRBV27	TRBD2	TGTGCCAGCAGCCCCAAAGCGGGAGGATACACAGATACGCAGTATTTT	CASSPKAGGYTDTQYF
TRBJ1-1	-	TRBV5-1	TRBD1	TGCGCCAGCAGCTTATTACAGGGGAGTGAAGCTTTCTTT	CASSLLQGSEAFF
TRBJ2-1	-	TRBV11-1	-	TGTGCCAGCAGCTTCCTAGCCAATGAGCAGTTCTTC	CASSFLANEQFF
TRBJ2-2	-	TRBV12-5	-	TGTGCTAGTGGTTTGGTTGGTAGCTTGGGCGGGGAGCTGTTTTTT	CASGLVGSLGGELFF
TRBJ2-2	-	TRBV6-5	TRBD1	TGTGCCAGCAGGAGACAGGGGACCACCGGGGAGCTGTTTTTT	CASRRQGTTGELFF
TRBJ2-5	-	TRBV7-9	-	TGTGCCAGCAGCCGGACAGTTCAAGAGACCCAGTACTTC	CASSRTVQETQYF
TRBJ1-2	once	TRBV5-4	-	TGTGCCAGCAGCTCGAAGAAGGGGACACAGGGTTACTATGGCTACACCTTC	CASSSKKGTQGYYGYTF
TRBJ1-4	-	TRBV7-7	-	TGTGCCAGCAGACGTACTATCAGTGGTTCTAATGAAAAACTGTTTTTT	CASRRTISGSNEKLFF
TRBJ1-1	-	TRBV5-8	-	TGTGCCAGCAGCTCCGGGACAATATTGATGAACACTGAAGCTTTCTTT	CASSSGTILMNTEAFF
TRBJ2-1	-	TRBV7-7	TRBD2	TGTGCTAGCAGCCTCCGGGGGACTAGCGGGTACAATGAGCAGTTCTTC	CASSLRGTSGYNEQFF
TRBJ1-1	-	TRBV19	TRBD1	TGTGCCAGTAGTAACAGGGGAGTCACTGAAGCTTTCTTT	CASSNRGVTEAFF
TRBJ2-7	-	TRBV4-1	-	TGCGCCAGCAGCCAAGCCCCGGGACTGTCTGACTACGAGCAGTACTTC	CASSQAPGLSDYEQYF
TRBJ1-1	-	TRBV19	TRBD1	TGTGCCAGTAGTATGAGACAGGGTCTCAGACGAAACACTGAAGCTTTCTTT	CASSMRQGLRRNTEAFF
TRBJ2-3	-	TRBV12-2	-	TGTGCAAGTCGTTGTAATTACCTAGCGGGAATATACCAAGATACGCAGTATTTT	CASRCNYLAGIYQDTQYF
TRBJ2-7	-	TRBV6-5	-	TGTGCCAGCAGTTACGGGGCCACCTACGAGCAGTACTTC	CASSYGATYEQYF